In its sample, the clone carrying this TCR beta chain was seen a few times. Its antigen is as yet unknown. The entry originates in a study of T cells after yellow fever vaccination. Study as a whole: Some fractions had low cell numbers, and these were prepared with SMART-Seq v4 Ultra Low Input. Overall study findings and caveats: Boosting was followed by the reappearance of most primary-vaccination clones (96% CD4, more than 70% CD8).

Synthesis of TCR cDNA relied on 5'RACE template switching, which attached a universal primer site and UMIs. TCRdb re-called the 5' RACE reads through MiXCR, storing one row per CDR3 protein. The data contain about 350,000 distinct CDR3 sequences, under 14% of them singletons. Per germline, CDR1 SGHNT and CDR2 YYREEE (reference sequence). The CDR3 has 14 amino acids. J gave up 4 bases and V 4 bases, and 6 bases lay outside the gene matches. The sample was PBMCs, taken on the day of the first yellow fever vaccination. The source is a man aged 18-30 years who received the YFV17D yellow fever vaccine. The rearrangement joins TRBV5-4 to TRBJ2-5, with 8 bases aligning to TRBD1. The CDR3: CASSTFGQGETQYF. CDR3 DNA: TGTGCCAGCAGCACGTTCGGACAGGGAGAGACCCAGTACTTC.